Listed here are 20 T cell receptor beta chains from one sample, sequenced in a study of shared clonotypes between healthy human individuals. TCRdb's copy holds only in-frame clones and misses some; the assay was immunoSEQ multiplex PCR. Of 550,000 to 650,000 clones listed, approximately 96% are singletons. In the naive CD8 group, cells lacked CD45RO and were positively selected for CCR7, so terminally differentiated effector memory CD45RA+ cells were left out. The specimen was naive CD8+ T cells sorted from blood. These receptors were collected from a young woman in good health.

CDR3 in DNA: TGTGCCAGCAGTTACGGAGAATACAATGAGCAGTTCTTC. Its translation: CASSYGEYNEQFF. The chain carries TRBV6-5 and TRBJ2-1; D is undetermined. Germline V gives CDR1 MNHEY, CDR2 SVGAGI. Trimming shortened V by 2 bases and J by 4 bases, and 6 bases separated the two germline ends. The CDR3 length is 13 residues.

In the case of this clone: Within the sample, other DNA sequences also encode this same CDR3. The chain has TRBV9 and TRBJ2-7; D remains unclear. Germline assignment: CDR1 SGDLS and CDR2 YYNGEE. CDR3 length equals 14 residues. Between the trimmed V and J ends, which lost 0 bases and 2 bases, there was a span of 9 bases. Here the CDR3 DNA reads TGTGCCAGCAGCGTAGGCGACAACCCCTACGAGCAGTACTTC. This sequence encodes CASSVGDNPYEQYF.

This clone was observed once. The CDR3 coding sequence is TGTGCCAGCAGTTTAGTCCTAGCGGGAGGAGAGCAGTTCTTC. Residues: CASSLVLAGGEQFF. V gene TRBV27 combines with J gene TRBJ2-1, with 11 bases aligning to TRBD2. The CDR3 is made up of 14 amino acids. The germline CDR1 and CDR2 sequences are MNHEY and SMNVEV (reference sequence). Trimming took 2 bases from V and 10 from J; bases not matched to a gene: 4.

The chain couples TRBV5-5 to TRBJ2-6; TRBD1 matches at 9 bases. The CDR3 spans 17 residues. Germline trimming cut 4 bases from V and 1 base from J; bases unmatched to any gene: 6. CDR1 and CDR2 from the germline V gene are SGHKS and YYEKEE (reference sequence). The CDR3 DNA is TGTGCCAGCAGCGGTACAGGGGGCGCTTCTGGGGCCAACGTCCTGACTTTC. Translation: CASSGTGGASGANVLTF.

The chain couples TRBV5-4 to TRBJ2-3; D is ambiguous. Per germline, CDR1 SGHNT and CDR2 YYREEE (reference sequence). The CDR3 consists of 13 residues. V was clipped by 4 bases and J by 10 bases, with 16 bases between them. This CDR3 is CASSIGPAWAQYF. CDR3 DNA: TGTGCCAGCAGCATAGGACCCGCGTGGGCGCAGTATTTT.

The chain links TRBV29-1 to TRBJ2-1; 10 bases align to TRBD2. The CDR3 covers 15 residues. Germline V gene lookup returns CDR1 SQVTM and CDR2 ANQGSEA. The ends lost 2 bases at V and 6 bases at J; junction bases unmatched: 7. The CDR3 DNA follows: TGCAGCGTTGAACACCACGTAGCGGGAGGCAATGAGCAGTTCTTC. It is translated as CSVEHHVAGGNEQFF.

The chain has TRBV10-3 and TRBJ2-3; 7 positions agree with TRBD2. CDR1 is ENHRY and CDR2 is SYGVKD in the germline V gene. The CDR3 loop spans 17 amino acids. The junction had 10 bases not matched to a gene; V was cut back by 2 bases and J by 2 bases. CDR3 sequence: CAISELGGSRDTDTQYF. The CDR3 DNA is TGTGCCATCAGTGAGCTGGGCGGGAGTAGGGACACAGATACGCAGTATTTT.

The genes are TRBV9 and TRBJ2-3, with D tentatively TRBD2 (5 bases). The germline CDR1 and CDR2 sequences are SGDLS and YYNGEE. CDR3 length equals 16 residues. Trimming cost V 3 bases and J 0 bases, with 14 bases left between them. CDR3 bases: TGTGCCAGCAGCGGAGCAGCTGGGAGTAGCACAGATACGCAGTATTTT. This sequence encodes CASSGAAGSSTDTQYF.

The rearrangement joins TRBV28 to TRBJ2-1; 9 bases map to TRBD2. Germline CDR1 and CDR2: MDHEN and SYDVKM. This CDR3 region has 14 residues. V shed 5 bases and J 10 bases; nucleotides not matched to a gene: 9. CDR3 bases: TGTGCCAGCAGTACACTAGCGGGCCGTGGGGAGCAGTTCTTC. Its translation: CASSTLAGRGEQFF.

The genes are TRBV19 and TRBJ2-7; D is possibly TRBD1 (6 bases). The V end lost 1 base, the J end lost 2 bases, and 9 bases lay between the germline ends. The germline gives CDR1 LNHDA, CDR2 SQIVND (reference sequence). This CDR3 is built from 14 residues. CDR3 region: CASSIGTDAYEQYF. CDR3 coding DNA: TGTGCCAGTAGTATAGGGACAGACGCCTACGAGCAGTACTTC.

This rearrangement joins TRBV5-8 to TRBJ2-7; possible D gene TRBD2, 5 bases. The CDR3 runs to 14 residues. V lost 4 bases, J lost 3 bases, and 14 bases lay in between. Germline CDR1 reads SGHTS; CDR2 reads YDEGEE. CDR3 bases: TGTGCCAGCAGCGAAGACTACAACTTCTACGAGCAGTACTTC. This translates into CASSEDYNFYEQYF.

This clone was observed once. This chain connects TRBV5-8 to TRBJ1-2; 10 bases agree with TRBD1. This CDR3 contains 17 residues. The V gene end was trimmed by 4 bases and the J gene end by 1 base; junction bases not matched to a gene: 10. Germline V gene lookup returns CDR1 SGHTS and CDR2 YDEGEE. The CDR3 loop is CASSVRDRGLFNYGYTF. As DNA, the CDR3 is TGTGCCAGCAGCGTCCGGGACAGGGGTTTATTTAACTATGGCTACACCTTC.

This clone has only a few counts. The CDR3 reads CASRSRAILEQYF. CDR3 in DNA: TGTGCCAGCAGGTCAAGGGCCATTTTGGAGCAGTACTTC. The chain recombines TRBV28 with TRBJ2-7; D is unresolved. Germline CDR1 MDHEN, CDR2 SYDVKM. The CDR3 spans 13 residues. The V end lost 6 bases, the J end lost 7 bases, and 16 bases lay between the germline ends.

This CDR3 is CATGLTGTSGRAAPADTQYF. The CDR3 nucleotides read TGTGCCACCGGCCTAACCGGGACTAGCGGGAGGGCCGCTCCGGCAGATACGCAGTATTTT. The chain has TRBV7-6 and TRBJ2-3, with TRBD2 identical over 16 bases. After removal of 10 bases from V and 4 bases from J, the junction contained 20 bases not matched to a gene. The CDR3 runs 20 residues. The germline CDR1 and CDR2 sequences are SGHVS and FNYEAQ.

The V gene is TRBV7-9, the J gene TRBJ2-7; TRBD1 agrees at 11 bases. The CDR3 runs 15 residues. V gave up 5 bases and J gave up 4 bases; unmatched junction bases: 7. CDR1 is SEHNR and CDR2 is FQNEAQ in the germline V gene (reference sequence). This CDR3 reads CASSRPGQGDYEQYF. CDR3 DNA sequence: TGTGCCAGCAGCCGACCGGGACAGGGGGATTACGAGCAGTACTTC.

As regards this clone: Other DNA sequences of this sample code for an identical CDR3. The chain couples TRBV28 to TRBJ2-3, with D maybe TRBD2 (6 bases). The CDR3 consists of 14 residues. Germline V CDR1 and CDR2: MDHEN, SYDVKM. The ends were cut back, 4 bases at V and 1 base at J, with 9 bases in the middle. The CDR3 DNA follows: TGTGCCAGCAGTTGGACTACGGGCACAGATACGCAGTATTTT. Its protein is CASSWTTGTDTQYF.

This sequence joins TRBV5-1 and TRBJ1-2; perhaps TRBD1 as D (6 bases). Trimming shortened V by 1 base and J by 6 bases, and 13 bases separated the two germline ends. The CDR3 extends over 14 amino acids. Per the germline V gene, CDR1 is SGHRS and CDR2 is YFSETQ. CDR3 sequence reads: CASSLYGTNNGYTF. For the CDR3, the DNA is TGCGCCAGCAGCTTGTACGGGACAAATAATGGCTACACCTTC.

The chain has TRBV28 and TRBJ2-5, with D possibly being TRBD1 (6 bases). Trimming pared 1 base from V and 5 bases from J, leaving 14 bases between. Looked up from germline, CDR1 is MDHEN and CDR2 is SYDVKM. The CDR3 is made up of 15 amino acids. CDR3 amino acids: CASSLYNRVSETQYF. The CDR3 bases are TGTGCCAGCAGTTTATACAACAGGGTTTCGGAGACCCAGTACTTC.

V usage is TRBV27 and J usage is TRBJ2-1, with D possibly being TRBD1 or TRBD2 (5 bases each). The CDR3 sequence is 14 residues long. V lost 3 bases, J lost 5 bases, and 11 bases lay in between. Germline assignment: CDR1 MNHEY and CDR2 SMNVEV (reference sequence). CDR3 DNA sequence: TGTGCCAGCAGTTTCCCGGGGCCTAACAATGAGCAGTTCTTC. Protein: CASSFPGPNNEQFF.

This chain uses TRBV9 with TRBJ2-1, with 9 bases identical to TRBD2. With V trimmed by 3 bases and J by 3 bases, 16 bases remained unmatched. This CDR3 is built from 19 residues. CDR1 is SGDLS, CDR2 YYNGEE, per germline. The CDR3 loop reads CASSGVFSGRSLYYNEQFF. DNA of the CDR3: TGTGCCAGCAGCGGGGTCTTTAGCGGGAGATCCCTCTACTACAATGAGCAGTTCTTC.